This T cell receptor beta chain appears in the sequencing data of a study of T cells of healthy individuals. By proportion, this clonotype is medium-sized. There are 13 residues in the CDR3. Germline CDR1 reads SGHDT; CDR2 reads YYEEEE. The ends lost 10 bases at V and 4 bases at J; junction bases unmatched: 3. TCRdb itself ran the 5' RACE reads through MiXCR, one entry per CDR3 protein. The sample has 100,000 or so distinct CDR3 sequences, approximately 15% seen once; the top ten hold about 6.2%. V is TRBV5-6 and J is TRBJ2-5; TRBD2 agrees at 14 bases. The sequence was collected from a human donor in good health. Written as DNA, the CDR3 is TGTGCCGGGGGACTAGCGGGGGCAGAGACCCAGTACTTC. This sequence encodes CAGGLAGAETQYF.